Below, 27 T cell receptor beta chains from the same sample are listed, as sequenced in a study of Ad26.COV2.S vaccination and SARS-CoV-2 variants. The treatment was: 15 to 20 received Ad26.COV2.S at low or high dose, single or two shots; a few received placebo; per-sample allocation not given. Repertoires come from day 63 after the first vaccine or placebo injection. Sequencing used immunoSEQ multiplex PCR; TCRdb keeps in-frame clones, though not all of them. The data show roughly 380,000 clones, around 83% seen once. Sequenced material: peripheral blood, taken in a trial of Ad26.COV2.S vaccine versus placebo. The receptors shown here come from a person between 18 and 65 years old who received the Ad26.COV2.S COVID-19 vaccine or a placebo.

This clone was seen just once. At the DNA level, this CDR3 is encoded by other sequences in the same sample as well. The rearrangement uses TRBV24-1 and TRBJ1-2, with D unresolved. Between the trimmed V and J ends, which lost 7 bases and 3 bases, there was a span of 11 bases. This CDR3 comprises 13 residues. Germline CDR1 is KGHDR and CDR2 is SFDVKD. The CDR3 DNA follows: TGTGCCACCAGCGGAGACGGATACTATGGCTACACCTTC. Its protein product is CATSGDGYYGYTF.

This clone appeared once. The rearrangement joins TRBV11-2 to TRBJ1-2; D possibly corresponds to TRBD1 (5 bases). Germline V gene lookup returns CDR1 SGHAT and CDR2 FQNNGV. This CDR3 has 15 residues. V shed 0 bases and J shed 1 base, with 9 bases lying between them. The CDR3 DNA sequence: TGTGCCAGCAGCTTAGATTATGGGGGTAACTATGGCTACACCTTC. The encoded protein is CASSLDYGGNYGYTF.

The V and J genes are TRBV12-5 and TRBJ2-5, with 8 bases that match TRBD2. Germline V gene data show CDR1 as LGHNT and CDR2 as FRNRAP. The CDR3 runs 16 residues. The ends lost 6 bases at V and 4 bases at J; junction bases unmatched: 13. The CDR3 sequence: CASGSRGGASGETQYF. The CDR3, as DNA: TGTGCTAGTGGGTCCCGGGGGGGGGCCTCCGGAGAGACCCAGTACTTC. Drawing the rest from reference TRBV12-5 and TRBJ2-5, the complete variable domain is DARVTQTPRHKVTEMGQEVTMRCQPILGHNTVFWYRQTMMQGLELLAYFRNRAPLDDSGMPKDRFSAEMPDATLATLKIQPSEPRDSAVYFCASGSRGGASGETQYFGPGTRLLVL.

This chain links TRBV30 with TRBJ1-1, with 10 bases aligning to TRBD1. Germline V CDR1 and CDR2: GTSNPN, SVGIG (reference sequence). The V segment lost 5 bases and the J segment 13 bases; nucleotides outside the gene matches: 16. This CDR3 spans 14 amino acids. The CDR3, as DNA: TGTGCCTGGTGTCCCGGGACAGGGGATGATGAGGTTTTCTTT. Its translation is CAWCPGTGDDEVFF. Supplemented by reference TRBV30 and TRBJ1-1, the full variable domain reads SQTIHQWPATLVQPVGSPLSLECTVEGTSNPNLYWYRQAAGRGLQLLFYSVGIGQISSEVPQNLSASRPQDRQFILSSKKLLLSDSGFYLCAWCPGTGDDEVFFGQGTRLTVV.

This clone showed up just once. This chain joins TRBV21-1 and TRBJ2-1; whether TRBD1, the table's D call, matches the DNA was not checked. TRBV21-1 is a documented pseudogene. The CDR3 totals 17 residues. The CDR3 reads CASSTPSGQSSYNEQFF. Written as DNA, the CDR3 is TGTGCCAGCAGCACCCCCTCGGGACAAAGCTCCTACAATGAGCAGTTCTTC.

The chain has TRBV30 and TRBJ2-7; D is perhaps TRBD1 or TRBD2 (6 bases each). Germline CDR1 reads GTSNPN; CDR2 reads SVGIG (reference sequence). The CDR3 has 15 amino acids. Trimming took 1 base from V and 5 from J, leaving 18 bases between them. This CDR3 is CAWSAHLGGRDEQYF. In DNA, the CDR3 is TGTGCCTGGAGTGCCCACTTGGGGGGCCGGGACGAGCAGTACTTC.

The chain employs TRBV6-5 and TRBJ2-2; D is uncertain. CDR1 MNHEY and CDR2 SVGAGI come from the germline V gene. V gave up 7 bases and J gave up 3 bases, with 12 bases separating them. This CDR3 comprises 14 residues. The CDR3 DNA is TGTGCCAGCATGTTTCGCTGGGACACCGGGGAGCTGTTTTTT. Amino acid sequence: CASMFRWDTGELFF.

The chain joins TRBV9 to TRBJ2-5; D uncertain. The CDR3 totals 14 residues. V lost 0 bases, J lost 4 bases, and 10 bases lay in between. CDR1 SGDLS and CDR2 YYNGEE come from the germline V gene. In DNA form, the CDR3 reads TGTGCCAGCAGCGTAGGTTCGGTATCAGAGACCCAGTACTTC. As protein: CASSVGSVSETQYF.

This chain uses TRBV11-2 with TRBJ2-1, with 9 positions matching TRBD2. Germline V gives CDR1 SGHAT, CDR2 FQNNGV. The length of the CDR3 is 15 residues. Unmatched junction bases numbered 6, after V lost 5 bases and J lost 4 bases. The chain's CDR3 is CASSPGTSPYNEQFF. The CDR3 DNA sequence: TGTGCCAGCAGCCCTGGGACTAGCCCTTACAATGAGCAGTTCTTC.

This clone was seen a single time. V and J are TRBV5-6 and TRBJ1-4, with D possibly TRBD1 on 5 matching bases. Per germline, CDR1 SGHDT and CDR2 YYEEEE. With 0 bases removed from V and 10 bases from J, the gap between germline ends came to 19 bases. The CDR3 is 16 amino acids. CDR3 amino acids: CASSLVREGIKAKLFF. In nucleotides, the CDR3 is TGTGCCAGCAGCTTGGTCCGGGAGGGGATAAAAGCAAAACTGTTTTTT.

The chain uses TRBV7-2 and TRBJ2-2; TRBD2 matches at 13 bases. Germline values: CDR1 SGHTA, CDR2 FQGNSA. The CDR3 covers 17 residues. V lost 5 bases and J lost 6; bases outside the gene matches: 9. The CDR3 loop is CASSVRGLAGASGELFF. CDR3 nucleotide sequence: TGTGCCAGCAGCGTAAGAGGACTAGCGGGAGCCTCCGGGGAGCTGTTTTTT. The full variable domain, its missing parts supplied by reference TRBV7-2 and TRBJ2-2, is GAGVSQSPSNKVTEKGKDVELRCDPISGHTALYWYRQSLGQGLEFLIYFQGNSAPDKSGLPSDRFSAERTGGSVSTLTIQRTQQEDSAVYLCASSVRGLAGASGELFFGEGSRLTVL.

A note on this clone: Other DNA sequences of this sample code for an identical CDR3. V gene TRBV7-9 combines with J gene TRBJ1-5, with D uncertain. Germline CDR1 SEHNR, CDR2 FQNEAQ (reference sequence). CDR3 length: 12 residues. V dropped 1 base and J dropped 5 bases, with 3 bases sitting between them. The CDR3 here is CASSLDDQPQHF. The CDR3 DNA reads as TGTGCCAGCAGCTTAGATGATCAGCCCCAGCATTTT.

V gene TRBV5-4 combines with J gene TRBJ2-1; TRBD1 aligns across 8 bases. Germline CDR1 SGHNT, CDR2 YYREEE (reference sequence). The junction had 9 bases not matched to a gene; V was cut back by 3 bases and J by 10 bases. The CDR3 sequence is 14 residues long. Written as DNA, the CDR3 is TGTGCCAGCAGCTCAGGGGGCAGGGAGAGAGAGCAGTTCTTC. As protein: CASSSGGREREQFF.

The CDR3 spells CASSLVAGEHNEQFF. CDR3 bases: TGTGCCAGCAGCTTAGTGGCGGGGGAACACAATGAGCAGTTCTTC. The chain combines TRBV7-6 with TRBJ2-1; TRBD2 matches 7 bases. The germline gives CDR1 SGHVS, CDR2 FNYEAQ. The CDR3 runs 15 residues. Losses at the gene ends were 1 base for V and 5 bases for J; bases not matched to a gene: 5.

The V and J genes are TRBV1 and TRBJ2-7; no DNA check was done on the table's D call, TRBD2. TRBV1 is listed as a pseudogene. There are 18 residues in the CDR3. The CDR3 reads CTSSQDPPSGGASFEQYF. DNA of the CDR3: TGCACCAGCAGCCAAGATCCCCCCAGCGGGGGGGCCTCTTTCGAGCAGTACTTC.

The gene calls are TRBV4-3 and TRBJ2-7, with D possibly called TRBD1 or TRBD2 (6 bases each). V gave up 1 base and J gave up 7 bases, with 14 bases separating them. The CDR3 spans 14 residues. The germline V gene has CDR1 LGHNA and CDR2 YSLEER. The chain's CDR3 is CASSQAEGGREQYF. Written as DNA, the CDR3 is TGCGCCAGCAGCCAAGCTGAGGGGGGCCGGGAGCAGTACTTC.

This rearrangement joins TRBV28 to TRBJ2-7, with D possibly called TRBD1 or TRBD2 (5 bases each). CDR1 and CDR2 from the germline V gene are MDHEN and SYDVKM. V was pared by 5 bases and J by 4 bases, with 18 bases between. The CDR3 covers 15 residues. The CDR3 loop reads CASSPPGPLVYEQYF. In nucleotides, the CDR3 is TGTGCCAGCAGTCCCCCGGGACCCCTCGTTTACGAGCAGTACTTC.

This clone was picked up one time. The rearrangement joins TRBV7-9 to TRBJ2-1, with D perhaps assigned TRBD1 or TRBD2 (5 bases each). Germline loops: CDR1 SEHNR, CDR2 FQNEAQ (reference sequence). V was pared by 6 bases and J by 7 bases, with 16 bases between. The CDR3 consists of 14 residues. The CDR3 sequence: CASRVLEGRNEQFF. The CDR3 DNA reads as TGTGCCAGCAGGGTACTAGAGGGACGTAATGAGCAGTTCTTC.

This rearrangement joins TRBV18 to TRBJ2-3; D is undetermined. V was trimmed by 1 base and J by 0 bases, leaving 5 bases between them. CDR3 length: 14 amino acids. Germline CDR1 KGHSH, CDR2 LQKENI. The CDR3 region has the DNA TGTGCCAGCTCACCACAACAAAGCACAGATACGCAGTATTTT. Translated: CASSPQQSTDTQYF.

The gene calls are TRBV2 and TRBJ2-1; D call uncertain. V lost 7 bases and J lost 6, with 7 bases in between. This CDR3 is 11 amino acids long. Germline V gives CDR1 SNHLY, CDR2 FYNNEI. The CDR3 DNA follows: TGTGCCAGCACCAGTAGCAATGAGCAGTTCTTC. Protein sequence: CASTSSNEQFF.

V is TRBV7-7 and J is TRBJ1-4, with D unresolved. Trimming removed 1 base at V and 5 bases at J, with 11 bases between. This CDR3 is built from 15 residues. Germline V gives CDR1 SSHAT, CDR2 FNYEAQ (reference sequence). The CDR3, as DNA: TGTGCCAGCAGCTTAGACGGCGGGAAAAATGAAAAACTGTTTTTT. Residues: CASSLDGGKNEKLFF.

This clone was detected only a few times. The rearrangement uses TRBV29-1 and TRBJ1-5, with TRBD1 as a possible D gene (5 bases). The CDR3 spans 16 residues. Germline assignment: CDR1 SQVTM and CDR2 ANQGSEA. Trimming took off 6 bases at V and 2 bases at J, with 20 bases between the two ends. CDR3 sequence: CSVTTSGGAGNQPQHF. The CDR3 DNA reads TGCAGCGTCACCACCAGCGGGGGAGCGGGCAATCAGCCCCAGCATTTT.

The chain employs TRBV7-2 and TRBJ2-3; 9 bases are a match to TRBD1. The CDR3 sequence is 16 residues long. The V gene's germline CDR1 is SGHTA and CDR2 FQGNSA. The V gene end was trimmed by 6 bases and the J gene end by 0 bases; junction bases not matched to a gene: 7. CDR3 amino acids: CASRGQGLSSTDTQYF. The DNA of the CDR3 is TGTGCCAGCAGGGGACAGGGTTTGTCTAGCACAGATACGCAGTATTTT.

J is TRBJ2-2 and V is TRBV5-6, with TRBD2 matching over 16 bases. From germline, CDR1 is SGHDT and CDR2 YYEEEE. This CDR3 is built from 19 residues. The junction had 10 bases not matched to a gene; V was cut back by 4 bases and J by 4 bases. CDR3 DNA: TGTGCCAGCAGCCCCGGGACTAGCGGGAGGGCGGCCTTCACCGGGGAGCTGTTTTTT. Translation gives CASSPGTSGRAAFTGELFF.

The CDR3 coding sequence is TGCGCCAGCAGCCAACAGACTAGCGGGTACACAGATACGCAGTATTTT. It yields the protein CASSQQTSGYTDTQYF. V gene TRBV4-3 combines with J gene TRBJ2-3; 10 bases line up with TRBD2. Germline CDR1 is LGHNA and CDR2 is YSLEER. The CDR3 sequence is 16 residues long. V lost 2 bases, J lost 2 bases, and 4 bases stayed unmatched.

The V and J genes are TRBV7-2 and TRBJ2-3, with D uncertain. This CDR3 has 17 amino acids. Germline CDR1 and CDR2: SGHTA and FQGNSA. V was trimmed by 0 bases and J by 0 bases, leaving 13 bases between them. Written as DNA, the CDR3 is TGTGCCAGCAGCTTAGCGCTTTGGCAAGGTAGCACAGATACGCAGTATTTT. Translating it yields CASSLALWQGSTDTQYF.

The chain has TRBV18 and TRBJ2-2; possibly TRBD1 for D (5 bases). CDR1 is KGHSH, CDR2 LQKENI, per germline. The CDR3 has 16 amino acids. The ends were cut back, 3 bases at V and 4 bases at J, with 15 bases in the middle. CDR3 loop: CASSPSSATATGELFF. The CDR3 DNA reads TGTGCCAGCTCACCTTCTTCGGCGACAGCCACCGGGGAGCTGTTTTTT.